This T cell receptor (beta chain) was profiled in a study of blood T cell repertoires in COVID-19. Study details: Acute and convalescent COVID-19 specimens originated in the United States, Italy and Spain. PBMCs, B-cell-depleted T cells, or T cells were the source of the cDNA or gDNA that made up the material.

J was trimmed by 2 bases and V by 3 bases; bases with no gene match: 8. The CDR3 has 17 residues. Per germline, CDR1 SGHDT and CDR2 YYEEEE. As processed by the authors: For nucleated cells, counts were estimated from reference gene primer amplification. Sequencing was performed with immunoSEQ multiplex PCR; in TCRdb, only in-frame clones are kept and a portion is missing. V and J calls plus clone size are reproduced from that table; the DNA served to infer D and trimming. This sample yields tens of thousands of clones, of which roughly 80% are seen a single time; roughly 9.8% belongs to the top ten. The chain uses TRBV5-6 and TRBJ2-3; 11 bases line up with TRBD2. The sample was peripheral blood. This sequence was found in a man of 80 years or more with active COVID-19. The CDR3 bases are TGTGCCAGCAGCTCGGCTAGCGGGGGGCTCTCCACAGATACGCAGTATTTT. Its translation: CASSSASGGLSTDTQYF.